This T cell receptor (beta chain) emerged from a study of blood T cell repertoires in COVID-19. Study overall: T cells, B-cell-depleted T cells, or PBMCs provided the cDNA or gDNA that served as material.

This clone is a singleton in its sample. Only in-frame clones appear in the TCRdb table, and some are missing; sequencing was by immunoSEQ multiplex PCR. This sample has some 200,000 clones, with under 90% found just once. The CDR3 runs 11 residues. The V end was cut by 2 bases, the J end by 11 bases, with 9 bases between. CDR1 and CDR2 (germline): MNHEY, SVGAGI. This receptor was identified in a woman older than 75 with COVID-19, enrolled during active disease. Material: peripheral blood. The gene calls are TRBV6-5 and TRBJ1-1, with no clear D. CDR3 sequence: CASSYRGLAFF. The CDR3, as DNA: TGTGCCAGCAGTTACCGAGGACTCGCTTTCTTT.